Sequencing of this T cell receptor (beta chain) was carried out in a study of somatic mutations in cytotoxic T cells in rheumatoid arthritis. Researchers isolated CD4+ and CD8+ cells by positive magnetic bead selection and then checked their purity by flow cytometry. Data came from immunoSEQ multiplex PCR; TCRdb stores just in-frame clones and leaves some out. The profile shows about 23,000 clones, 75% to 80% of them singletons. The CDR3 runs 14 residues. Germline V CDR1 and CDR2: SEHNR, FQNEAQ (reference sequence). V was clipped by 2 bases and J by 5 bases, with 13 bases between them. This clone was counted only a few times.

The chain is built from TRBV7-9 and TRBJ2-7; D possibly corresponds to TRBD1 (7 bases). The TCR was taken from an adult with rheumatoid arthritis. Sequencing input: CD8+ T cells sorted from blood. CDR3 loop: CASSLIGGGDEQYF. The CDR3 nucleotides read TGTGCCAGCAGCTTAATAGGAGGGGGCGACGAGCAGTACTTC.